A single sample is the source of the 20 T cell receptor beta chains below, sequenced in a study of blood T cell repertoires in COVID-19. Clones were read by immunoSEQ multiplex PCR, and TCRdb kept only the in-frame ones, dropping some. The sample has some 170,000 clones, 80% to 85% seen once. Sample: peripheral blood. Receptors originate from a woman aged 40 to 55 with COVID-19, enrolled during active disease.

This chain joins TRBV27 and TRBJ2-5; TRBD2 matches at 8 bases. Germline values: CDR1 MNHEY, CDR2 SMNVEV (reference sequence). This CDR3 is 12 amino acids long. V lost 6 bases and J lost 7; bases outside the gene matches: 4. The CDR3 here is CASSGRAGTQYF. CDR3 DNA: TGTGCCAGCAGCGGGAGGGCCGGGACCCAGTACTTC.

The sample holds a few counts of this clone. CDR3 in amino acids: CASSPDPARQRSYGYTF. The CDR3 DNA reads as TGTGCCAGCAGCCCCGATCCCGCGCGACAGAGGAGCTATGGCTACACCTTC. V and J are TRBV14 and TRBJ1-2, with D possibly matching TRBD1 (5 bases). Germline CDR1 SGHDN, CDR2 FVKESK. This CDR3 spans 17 amino acids. V was clipped by 4 bases and J by 4 bases, with 22 bases between them.

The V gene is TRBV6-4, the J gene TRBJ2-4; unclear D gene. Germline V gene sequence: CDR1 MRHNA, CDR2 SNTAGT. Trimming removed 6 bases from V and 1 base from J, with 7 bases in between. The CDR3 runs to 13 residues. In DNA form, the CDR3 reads TGTGCCAGCAGGACTCGGGCCAAAAACATTCAGTACTTC. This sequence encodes CASRTRAKNIQYF.

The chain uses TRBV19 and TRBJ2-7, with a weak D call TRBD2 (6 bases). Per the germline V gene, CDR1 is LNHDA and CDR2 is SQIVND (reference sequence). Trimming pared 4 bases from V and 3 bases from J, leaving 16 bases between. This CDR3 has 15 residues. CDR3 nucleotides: TGTGCCAGTAGTACCCTTGGCGGGGACCTCTACGAGCAGTACTTC. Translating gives CASSTLGGDLYEQYF.

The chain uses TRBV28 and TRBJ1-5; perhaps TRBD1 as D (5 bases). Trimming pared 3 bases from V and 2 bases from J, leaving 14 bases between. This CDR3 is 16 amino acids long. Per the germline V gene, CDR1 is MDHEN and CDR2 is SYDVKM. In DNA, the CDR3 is TGTGCCAGCAGTTTTCGTTCGGTAGGGGGCAATCAGCCCCAGCATTTT. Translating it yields CASSFRSVGGNQPQHF.

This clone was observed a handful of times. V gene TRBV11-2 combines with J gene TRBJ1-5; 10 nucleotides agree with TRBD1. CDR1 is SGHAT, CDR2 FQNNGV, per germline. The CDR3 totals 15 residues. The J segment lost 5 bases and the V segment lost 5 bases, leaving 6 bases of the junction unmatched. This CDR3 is CASSPGTGADQPQHF. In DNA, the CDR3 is TGTGCCAGCAGCCCGGGGACAGGGGCGGATCAGCCCCAGCATTTT.

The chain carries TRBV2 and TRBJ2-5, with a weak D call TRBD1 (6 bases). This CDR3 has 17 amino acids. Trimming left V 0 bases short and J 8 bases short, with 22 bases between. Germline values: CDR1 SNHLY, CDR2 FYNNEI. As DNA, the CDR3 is TGTGCCAGCAGTGAAGCCACAGAGTCTACAGCACAGGGCACCCAGTACTTC. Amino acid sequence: CASSEATESTAQGTQYF.

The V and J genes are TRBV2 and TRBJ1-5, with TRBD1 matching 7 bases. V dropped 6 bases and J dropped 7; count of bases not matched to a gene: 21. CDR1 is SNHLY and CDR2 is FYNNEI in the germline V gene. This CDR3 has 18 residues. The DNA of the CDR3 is TGTGCCAGCAGCGGAATTTTAACAACTACAGGGGCACGGCAGCCCCAGCATTTT. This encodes CASSGILTTTGARQPQHF.

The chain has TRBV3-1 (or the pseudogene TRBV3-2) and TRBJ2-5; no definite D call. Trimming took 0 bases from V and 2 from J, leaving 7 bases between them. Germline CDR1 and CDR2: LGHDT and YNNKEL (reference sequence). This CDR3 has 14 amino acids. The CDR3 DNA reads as TGTGCCAGCAGCCAAGAAGGAGTTCAAGAGACCCAGTACTTC. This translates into CASSQEGVQETQYF.

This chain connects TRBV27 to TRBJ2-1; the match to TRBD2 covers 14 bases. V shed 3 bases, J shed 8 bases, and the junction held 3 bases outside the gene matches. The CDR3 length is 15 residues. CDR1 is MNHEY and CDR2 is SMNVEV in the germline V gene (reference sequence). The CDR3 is CASSFSTSGRDEQFF. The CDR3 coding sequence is TGTGCCAGCAGTTTCTCGACTAGCGGGAGGGATGAGCAGTTCTTC.

CDR3 DNA: TGTGCCAGCAGTTTGACAGAAAACTATGGCTACACCTTC. It specifies CASSLTENYGYTF. V and J are TRBV27 and TRBJ1-2, with D maybe TRBD1 (5 bases). CDR3 length: 13 residues. The V gene's germline CDR1 is MNHEY and CDR2 SMNVEV (reference sequence). V dropped 3 bases and J dropped 2 bases, with 7 bases sitting between them.

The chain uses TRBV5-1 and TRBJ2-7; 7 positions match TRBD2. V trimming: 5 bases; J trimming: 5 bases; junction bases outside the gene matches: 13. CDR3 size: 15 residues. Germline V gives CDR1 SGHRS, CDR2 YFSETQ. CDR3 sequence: CASSSSQPGGNEQYF. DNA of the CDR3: TGCGCCAGCAGTTCATCCCAGCCGGGAGGAAACGAGCAGTACTTC.

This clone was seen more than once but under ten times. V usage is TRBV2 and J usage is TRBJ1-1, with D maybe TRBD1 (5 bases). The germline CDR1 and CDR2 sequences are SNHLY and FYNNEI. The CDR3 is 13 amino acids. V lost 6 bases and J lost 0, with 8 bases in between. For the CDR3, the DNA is TGTGCCAGCAGCAGGGAATTGAACACTGAAGCTTTCTTT. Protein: CASSRELNTEAFF.

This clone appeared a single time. The CDR3 coding sequence is TGTGCCAGCTCAAGCAGTACCCAGGGGGCTCGAGGGAATCAGCCCCAGCATTTT. Residues: CASSSSTQGARGNQPQHF. V usage is TRBV18 and J usage is TRBJ1-5, with TRBD1 matching over 8 bases. In germline, CDR1 is KGHSH, CDR2 LQKENI. The junction had 16 bases not matched to a gene; V was cut back by 5 bases and J by 4 bases. The CDR3 length is 18 residues. Full variable domain (outside the CDR3, taken from reference TRBV18 and TRBJ1-5): NAGVMQNPRHLVRRRGQEARLRCSPMKGHSHVYWYRQLPEEGLKFMVYLQKENIIDESGMPKERFSAEFPKEGPSILRIQQVVRGDSAAYFCASSSSTQGARGNQPQHFGDGTRLSIL.

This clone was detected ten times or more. The CDR3 DNA follows: TGTGCCAGCAGCTCACCACGCGGCGGAGGGTATGGCTACACCTTC. Encoded protein: CASSSPRGGGYGYTF. V is TRBV5-4 and J is TRBJ1-2; no clear D. Germline CDR1 and CDR2: SGHNT and YYREEE (reference sequence). V shed 3 bases and J shed 5 bases, with 17 bases lying between them. This CDR3 spans 15 amino acids.

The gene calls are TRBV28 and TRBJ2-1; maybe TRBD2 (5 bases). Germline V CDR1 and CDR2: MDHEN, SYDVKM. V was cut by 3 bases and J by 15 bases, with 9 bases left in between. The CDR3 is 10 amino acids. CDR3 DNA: TGTGCCAGCAGTTTGGGAGCACTGTTCTTC. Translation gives CASSLGALFF.

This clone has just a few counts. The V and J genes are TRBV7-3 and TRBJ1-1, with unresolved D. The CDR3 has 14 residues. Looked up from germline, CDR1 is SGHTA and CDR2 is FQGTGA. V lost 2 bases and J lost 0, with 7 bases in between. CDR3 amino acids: CASSLGGLNTEAFF. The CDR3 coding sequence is TGTGCCAGCAGCTTAGGCGGGTTGAACACTGAAGCTTTCTTT.

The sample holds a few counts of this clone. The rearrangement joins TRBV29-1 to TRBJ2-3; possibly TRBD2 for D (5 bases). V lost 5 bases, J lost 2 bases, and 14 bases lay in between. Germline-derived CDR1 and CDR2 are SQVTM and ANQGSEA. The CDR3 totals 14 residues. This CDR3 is CSVYGSISTDTQYF. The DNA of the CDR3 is TGCAGCGTTTATGGGAGCATATCCACAGATACGCAGTATTTT.

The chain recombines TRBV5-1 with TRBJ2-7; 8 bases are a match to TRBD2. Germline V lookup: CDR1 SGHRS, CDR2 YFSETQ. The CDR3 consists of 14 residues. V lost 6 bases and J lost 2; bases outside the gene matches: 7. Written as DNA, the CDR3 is TGCGCCAGCATGCCGAGCGGGGGTCCCTACGAGCAGTACTTC. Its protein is CASMPSGGPYEQYF.

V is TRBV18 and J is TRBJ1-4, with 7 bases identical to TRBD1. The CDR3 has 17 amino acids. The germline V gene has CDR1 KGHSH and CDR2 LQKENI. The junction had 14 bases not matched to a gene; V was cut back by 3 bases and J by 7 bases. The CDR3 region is CASSPNLYGDSIEKLFF. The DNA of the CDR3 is TGTGCCAGCTCACCCAATTTGTACGGGGACAGTATTGAAAAACTGTTTTTT.